This TCR beta chain was found in a study of T cells expressing NK-cell markers. Overall study findings and caveats: Dominant NKG2C+ clonotypes were found to form about 1.0-7.5% of CD8+ T cells in a handful of donors.

CDR3 size: 16 residues. Germline lookup yields CDR1 ENHRY and CDR2 SYGVKD. Concerning this clonotype itself: Its antigen remains unknown.

TCRdb reprocessed the 5' RACE reads and keeps a single row for each CDR3 protein, giving no DNA. The sample includes a few hundred thousand distinct CDR3 sequences. The sequence derives from a man younger than 35 in good health. The material sequenced was blood T cells: a sorted CD56 or NKG2C T cell subset, CD4+ or CD8+ T cells, or bulk PBMC T cells (not recorded which). The chain is built from TRBV10-3 and TRBJ2-2; TCRdb returns TRBD1, unconfirmable since there is no DNA. Here the CDR3 reads CAISGRTGADTGELFF.